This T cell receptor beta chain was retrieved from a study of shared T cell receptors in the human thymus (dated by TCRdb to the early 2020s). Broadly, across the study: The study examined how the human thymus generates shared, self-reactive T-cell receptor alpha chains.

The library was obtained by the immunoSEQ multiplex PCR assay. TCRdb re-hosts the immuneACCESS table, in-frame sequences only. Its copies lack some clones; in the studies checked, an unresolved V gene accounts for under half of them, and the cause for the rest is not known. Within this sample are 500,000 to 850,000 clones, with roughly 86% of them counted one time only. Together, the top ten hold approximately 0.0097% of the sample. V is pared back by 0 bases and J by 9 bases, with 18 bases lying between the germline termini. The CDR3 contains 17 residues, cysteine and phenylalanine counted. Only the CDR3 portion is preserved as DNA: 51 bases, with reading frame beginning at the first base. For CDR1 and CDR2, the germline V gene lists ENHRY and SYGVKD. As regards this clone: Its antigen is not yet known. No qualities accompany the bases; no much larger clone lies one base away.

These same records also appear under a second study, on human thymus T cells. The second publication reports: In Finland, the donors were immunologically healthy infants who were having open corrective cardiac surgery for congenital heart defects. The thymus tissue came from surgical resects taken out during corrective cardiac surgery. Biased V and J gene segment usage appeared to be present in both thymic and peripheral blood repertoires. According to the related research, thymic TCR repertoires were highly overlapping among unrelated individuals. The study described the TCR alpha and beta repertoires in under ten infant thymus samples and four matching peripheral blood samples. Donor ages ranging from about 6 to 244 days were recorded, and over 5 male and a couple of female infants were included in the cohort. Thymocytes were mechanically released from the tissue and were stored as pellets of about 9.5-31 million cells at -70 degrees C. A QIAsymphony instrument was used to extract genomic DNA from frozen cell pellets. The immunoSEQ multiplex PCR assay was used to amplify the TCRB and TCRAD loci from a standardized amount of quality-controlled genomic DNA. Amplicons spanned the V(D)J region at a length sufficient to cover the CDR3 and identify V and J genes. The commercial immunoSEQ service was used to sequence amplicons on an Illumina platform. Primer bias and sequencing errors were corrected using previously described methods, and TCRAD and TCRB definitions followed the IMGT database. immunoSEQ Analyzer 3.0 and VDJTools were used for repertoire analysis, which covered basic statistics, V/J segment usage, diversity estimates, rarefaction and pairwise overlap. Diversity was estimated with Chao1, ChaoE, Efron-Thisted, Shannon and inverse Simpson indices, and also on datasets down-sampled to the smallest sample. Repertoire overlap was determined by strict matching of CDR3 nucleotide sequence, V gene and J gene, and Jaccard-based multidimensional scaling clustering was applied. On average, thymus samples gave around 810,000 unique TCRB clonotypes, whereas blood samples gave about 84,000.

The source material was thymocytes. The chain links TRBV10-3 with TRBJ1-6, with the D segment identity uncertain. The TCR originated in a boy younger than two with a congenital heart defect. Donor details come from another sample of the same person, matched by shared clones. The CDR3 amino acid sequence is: CAISESSTSAWSSPLHF. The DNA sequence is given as TGTGCCATCAGTGAGTCGAGCACATCGGCTTGGAGTTCACCCCTCCACTTT.